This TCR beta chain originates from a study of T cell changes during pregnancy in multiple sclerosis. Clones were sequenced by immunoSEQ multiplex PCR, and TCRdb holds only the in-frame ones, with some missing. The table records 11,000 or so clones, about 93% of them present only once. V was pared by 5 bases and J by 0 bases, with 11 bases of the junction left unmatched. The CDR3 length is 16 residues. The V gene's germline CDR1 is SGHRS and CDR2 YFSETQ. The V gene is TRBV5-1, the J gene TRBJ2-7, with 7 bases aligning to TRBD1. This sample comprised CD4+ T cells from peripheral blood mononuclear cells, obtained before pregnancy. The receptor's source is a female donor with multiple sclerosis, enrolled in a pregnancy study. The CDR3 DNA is TGCGCCAGCAGGCGACCCACAGGGGATACCTCCTACGAGCAGTACTTC. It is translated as CASRRPTGDTSYEQYF.